This TCR beta chain was found in a study of blood T cell repertoires in COVID-19. Sequencing used immunoSEQ multiplex PCR; TCRdb keeps in-frame clones, though not all of them. This table holds hundreds of thousands of clones, nearly 90% found once. The study recruited people aged about 18 to 95 years across 24 US areas. CDR1 and CDR2 from the germline V gene are MDHEN and SYDVKM. With V trimmed by 6 bases and J by 5 bases, 9 bases remained unmatched. The CDR3 is 14 residues long. Sequencing was done on a sample of PBMCs or T cells enriched from blood (not recorded which). This TCR was recovered from a woman aged 18-29 years with acute COVID-19. This sequence joins TRBV28 and TRBJ1-1; TRBD1 matches 7 bases. The CDR3 DNA follows: TGTGCCAGCAGGGAAGACAGGGAGAGGACTGAAGCTTTCTTT. Protein: CASREDRERTEAFF.